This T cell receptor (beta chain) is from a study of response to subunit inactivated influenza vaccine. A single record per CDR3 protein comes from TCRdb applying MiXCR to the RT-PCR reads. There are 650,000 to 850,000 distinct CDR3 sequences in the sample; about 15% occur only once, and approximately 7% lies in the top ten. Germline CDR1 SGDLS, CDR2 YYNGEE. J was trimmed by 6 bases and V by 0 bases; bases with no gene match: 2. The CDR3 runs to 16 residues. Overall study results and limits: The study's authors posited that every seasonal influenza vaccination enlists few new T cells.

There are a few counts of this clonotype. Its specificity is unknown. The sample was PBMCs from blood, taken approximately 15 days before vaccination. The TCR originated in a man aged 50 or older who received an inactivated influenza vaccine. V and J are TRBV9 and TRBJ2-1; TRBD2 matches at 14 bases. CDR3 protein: CASSVAGTSGSNEQFF. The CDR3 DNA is TGTGCCAGCAGCGTAGCCGGGACTAGCGGGAGCAATGAGCAGTTCTTC.